This TCR beta chain is from a study of blood T cell repertoires in COVID-19. Turning to the study itself: The United States, Italy and Spain supplied acute and convalescent COVID-19 samples. Sample material is recorded as cDNA or gDNA derived from T cells, B-cell-depleted T cells, or PBMCs.

The CDR3 is 15 residues long. Germline V gives CDR1 MGHDK, CDR2 SYGVNS. The ends lost 1 base at V and 5 bases at J; junction bases unmatched: 5. This clone has more than one count but fewer than ten. In the source study's methods: Reference gene primer amplification gave nucleated cell count estimates. TCRdb keeps only in-frame clones here, not all; method: immunoSEQ multiplex PCR. V and J calls and clone size are copied from that table; D and trimming were computed from the DNA. The table includes about 44,000 clones, approximately 81% detected once. The source material was peripheral blood. The rearrangement links TRBV25-1 to TRBJ2-5, with TRBD2 matching over 9 bases. The clonotype originates from a woman between 70 and 85 years old with acute or convalescent COVID-19. The CDR3 sequence is CASSESAGGRETQYF. The CDR3 DNA reads as TGTGCCAGCAGTGAATCAGCGGGAGGAAGGGAGACCCAGTACTTC.